This T cell receptor beta chain was recovered during a study of blood T cell repertoires in COVID-19. The CDR3 length is 14 residues. Germline CDR1 and CDR2: SGHNT and YENEEA. Trimming removed 1 base at V and 1 base at J, with 8 bases between. The repertoire was sequenced with immunoSEQ multiplex PCR; TCRdb's copy has only in-frame clones and lacks some. The sample has over 200,000 clones, just under 90% seen once. The chain has TRBV11-3 and TRBJ2-7, with unresolved D. The clonotype was recovered from a man in his 60s who had recovered from COVID-19. Sequences were obtained from peripheral blood. CDR3 in amino acids: CASSLGASSYEQYF. CDR3 bases: TGTGCCAGCAGCTTAGGGGCCAGTTCCTACGAGCAGTACTTC.